Presented here are 24 T cell receptor beta chains from one specimen sequenced in a study of Graves' ophthalmopathy and Graves' hyperthyroidism. Amplification from RNA transcripts yielded the TCR beta CDR3 regions. First-round RT-PCR relied on HTBI primers, and a second-round multiplex PCR came next. Each CDR3 protein gets one entry after TCRdb re-called the multiplex PCR reads with MiXCR. The sample yields around 1.1 million distinct CDR3 sequences, 36% seen once. Sequencing was done on a sample of peripheral blood or thyroid tissue (not recorded which). Receptors originate from an adult man with Graves' hyperthyroidism.

This clonotype has a single count. The chain couples TRBV29-1 to TRBJ2-2; a weak D match, TRBD2 (6 bases). V was pared by 4 bases and J by 5 bases, with 17 bases between. This CDR3 comprises 15 residues. Germline lookup yields CDR1 SQVTM and CDR2 ANQGSEA. CDR3 nucleotide sequence: TGCAGCGTTGGACCGCCCTGGGCGGGGACCGGGGAGCTGTTTTTT. Translating it yields CSVGPPWAGTGELFF.

In its sample, this clonotype was seen many times. This chain connects TRBV29-1 to TRBJ1-2, with TRBD1 as a possible D gene (5 bases). Germline assignment: CDR1 SQVTM and CDR2 ANQGSEA. The CDR3 runs to 13 residues. V lost 4 bases to trimming and J lost 12 bases, with 21 bases between them. CDR3 sequence reads: CSVGRQGVLRDTF. The CDR3 bases are TGCAGCGTTGGGAGGCAGGGAGTTCTGAGGGACACCTTC.

The chain uses TRBV19 and TRBJ2-3; 8 bases line up with TRBD2. Germline loops: CDR1 LNHDA, CDR2 SQIVND (reference sequence). CDR3 length: 16 amino acids. Germline trimming cut 7 bases from V and 4 bases from J; bases unmatched to any gene: 13. The DNA for the CDR3 is TGTGCCAGTACAAGCCGCGGGAGGATGAGAGCAGATACGCAGTATTTT. Translation gives CASTSRGRMRADTQYF.

This clonotype was detected many times. This chain links TRBV7-9 with TRBJ2-7, with 8 bases matching TRBD1. CDR1 is SEHNR, CDR2 FQNEAQ, per germline (reference sequence). The CDR3 runs to 17 residues. The trim removed 6 bases at V and 0 bases at J, leaving 13 bases unmatched. The chain's CDR3 is CASSPSWTGRHSYEQYF. The CDR3, as DNA: TGTGCCAGCAGTCCCAGCTGGACAGGGAGACACTCCTACGAGCAGTACTTC.

The chain employs TRBV2 and TRBJ1-2; 11 bases match TRBD1. This CDR3 is built from 15 residues. The V gene's germline CDR1 is SNHLY and CDR2 FYNNEI. Germline trimming cut 2 bases from V and 5 bases from J; bases unmatched to any gene: 4. The CDR3 sequence is CASSENGQGAYGYTF. The CDR3 nucleotides are TGTGCCAGCAGTGAAAATGGACAGGGGGCTTATGGCTACACCTTC.

The chain carries TRBV25-1 and TRBJ2-7; 11 nucleotides agree with TRBD1. CDR1 MGHDK and CDR2 SYGVNS come from the germline V gene. The junction had 15 bases not matched to a gene; V was cut back by 5 bases and J by 6 bases. The CDR3 length is 17 residues. CDR3: CASSKEVPGQGVSEQYF. CDR3 DNA: TGTGCCAGCAGTAAGGAAGTCCCGGGACAGGGGGTCTCCGAGCAGTACTTC.

This clonotype was observed a handful of times. The chain recombines TRBV24-1 with TRBJ1-2; D not resolved. Germline V gene data show CDR1 as KGHDR and CDR2 as SFDVKD. The CDR3 is 13 residues long. The ends were cut back, 12 bases at V and 3 bases at J, with 16 bases in the middle. In DNA form, the CDR3 reads TGTGCCGCATCCCGGGGAGGTGACTATGGCTACACCTTC. Protein sequence: CAASRGGDYGYTF.

This clonotype showed up many times. The chain is built from TRBV2 and TRBJ2-2; maybe TRBD2 (5 bases). The V gene lost 10 bases and the J gene lost 7 bases, with 16 bases spanning the gap. Germline CDR1 and CDR2: SNHLY and FYNNEI. This CDR3 contains 13 residues. This CDR3 is CANTLEDGGELFF. Written as DNA, the CDR3 is TGTGCCAACACGTTGGAGGATGGCGGGGAGCTGTTTTTT.

The rearrangement links TRBV20-1 to TRBJ2-7; D is possibly TRBD1 (5 bases). V shed 3 bases and J shed 4 bases, with 16 bases lying between them. The CDR3 covers 14 residues. The germline V gene encodes CDR1 DFQATT and CDR2 SNEGSKA (reference sequence). As DNA, the CDR3 is TGCAGTGCTAGTAGAGAATGGGGCCAATACGAGCAGTACTTC. The encoded protein is CSASREWGQYEQYF.

This clonotype was detected only a few times. The chain combines TRBV28 with TRBJ1-5; a possible D gene is TRBD1 (6 bases). V was pared by 6 bases and J by 8 bases, with 14 bases between. CDR1 is MDHEN, CDR2 SYDVKM, per germline. The CDR3 is made up of 13 amino acids. The DNA for the CDR3 is TGTGCCAGCAGCTCTACAGGGAGGGAGCCCCAGCATTTT. Residues: CASSSTGREPQHF.

The V call is TRBV20-1, the J call TRBJ2-2; 8 bases agree with TRBD1. Germline CDR1 and CDR2: DFQATT and SNEGSKA (reference sequence). This CDR3 is 16 amino acids long. V gave up 7 bases and J gave up 4 bases; unmatched junction bases: 14. CDR3 region: CSGGAGGAIATGELFF. As DNA, the CDR3 is TGCAGTGGGGGGGCAGGGGGCGCGATCGCCACCGGGGAGCTGTTTTTT.

This clonotype has a count of ten or more. This chain connects TRBV5-1 to TRBJ2-7; D is unresolved. The germline CDR1 and CDR2 sequences are SGHRS and YFSETQ. The length of the CDR3 is 14 residues. The V and J ends lost 0 bases and 3 bases respectively, with 10 bases between them. CDR3 in amino acids: CASSLDPTGYEQYF. The CDR3 region has the DNA TGCGCCAGCAGCTTGGACCCCACGGGCTACGAGCAGTACTTC. Full variable domain (rest looked up from reference TRBV5-1 and TRBJ2-7): KAGVTQTPRYLIKTRGQQVTLSCSPISGHRSVSWYQQTPGQGLQFLFEYFSETQRNKGNFPGRFSGRQFSNSRSEMNVSTLELGDSALYLCASSLDPTGYEQYFGPGTRLTVT.

The CDR3 bases are TGTGCTACCCGTTTGGGTCGGGCGAACACTGAAGCTTTCTTT. Residues: CATRLGRANTEAFF. V gene TRBV12-5 combines with J gene TRBJ1-1; D is unclear. V lost 10 bases to trimming and J lost 1 base, with 16 bases between them. Germline V gives CDR1 LGHNT, CDR2 FRNRAP. The CDR3 is 14 amino acids.

The rearrangement joins TRBV7-2 to TRBJ1-3; tentative D call: TRBD1 (5 bases). The V end was cut by 8 bases, the J end by 3 bases, with 14 bases between. Germline CDR1 reads SGHTA; CDR2 reads FQGNSA. The CDR3 length is 14 residues. CDR3: CASGQGPGGNTIYF. CDR3 bases: TGTGCCAGCGGCCAGGGACCTGGTGGAAACACCATATATTTT.

This clonotype appeared a few times. V and J are TRBV28 and TRBJ1-5; D remains ambiguous. V was cut by 2 bases and J by 6 bases, with 5 bases left in between. Germline values: CDR1 MDHEN, CDR2 SYDVKM. The CDR3 spans 12 residues. In DNA, the CDR3 is TGTGCCAGCAGTTTAACGGTTCAGCCCCAGCATTTT. It yields the protein CASSLTVQPQHF.

As to this clonotype: This could be a read error, since a much larger clone is one nucleotide away. V is TRBV19 and J is TRBJ1-5; 7 nucleotides line up with TRBD1. Germline lookup yields CDR1 LNHDA and CDR2 SQIVND (reference sequence). The CDR3 is 15 residues long. V lost 6 bases, J lost 3 bases, and 8 bases stayed unmatched. CDR3 sequence reads: CASSGSGGNNQPQHF. The DNA of the CDR3 is TGTGCCAGTAGCGGGTCAGGGGGGAACAATCAGCCCCAGCATTTT.

This sequence joins TRBV14 and TRBJ1-4, with 8 bases identical to TRBD1. V was clipped by 4 bases and J by 6 bases; unmatched bases: 4. The germline gives CDR1 SGHDN, CDR2 FVKESK. This CDR3 is built from 14 residues. CDR3 coding DNA: TGTGCCAGCAGCCCGAGGACAGGGTATGAAAAACTGTTTTTT. Translating gives CASSPRTGYEKLFF. Complete variable domain (other parts from reference TRBV14 and TRBJ1-4): EAGVTQFPSHSVIEKGQTVTLRCDPISGHDNLYWYRRVMGKEIKFLLHFVKESKQDESGMPNNRFLAERTGGTYSTLKVQPAELEDSGVYFCASSPRTGYEKLFFGSGTQLSVL.

The chain's CDR3 is CASFGQELNYGYTF. The CDR3 nucleotides are TGTGCCAGCTTTGGACAGGAACTTAACTATGGCTACACCTTC. This chain uses TRBV7-2 with TRBJ1-2; 7 bases are shared with TRBD1. The CDR3 consists of 14 residues. Germline loops: CDR1 SGHTA, CDR2 FQGNSA. V was clipped by 8 bases and J by 1 base; unmatched bases: 7.

This clonotype was counted once. The junction shows a germline mismatch at one end, possibly a read error. This sequence joins TRBV15 and TRBJ2-6; D possibly corresponds to TRBD1 (6 bases). This CDR3 contains 19 residues. Germline loops: CDR1 LNHNV, CDR2 YYDKDF (reference sequence). The CDR3 here is CAASSSLGDNVSGANVLTF. Here the CDR3 DNA reads TGTGCCGCCAGCAGCTCTCTTGGGGACAACGTCTCTGGGGCCAACGTCCTGACTTTC. Using reference TRBV15 and TRBJ2-6 for the parts outside the CDR3, the full variable domain is DAMVIQNPRYQVTQFGKPVTLSCSQTLNHNVMYWYQQKSSQAPKLLFHYYDKDFNNEADTPDNFQSRRPNTSFCFLDIRSPGLGDTAMYLCAASSSLGDNVSGANVLTFGAGSRLTVL.

This clonotype was detected only a few times. V usage is TRBV29-1 and J usage is TRBJ2-5; TRBD1 matches at 11 bases. This CDR3 has 13 residues. Germline V lookup: CDR1 SQVTM, CDR2 ANQGSEA. The J segment lost 5 bases and the V segment lost 3 bases, leaving 2 bases of the junction unmatched. The CDR3 DNA is TGCAGCGTTGAGGACAGGGGGCGGGAGACCCAGTACTTC. It translates to CSVEDRGRETQYF.

This clonotype was detected many times. This chain uses TRBV29-1 with TRBJ2-5, with D uncertain. Germline V gives CDR1 SQVTM, CDR2 ANQGSEA. The CDR3 is 12 amino acids. The V end was cut by 1 base, the J end by 0 bases, with 3 bases between. The DNA for the CDR3 is TGCAGCGTTGAAGGTCACCAAGAGACCCAGTACTTC. Translated, it gives CSVEGHQETQYF.

This clonotype occurred many times. This chain connects TRBV5-1 to TRBJ1-2; the D is unclear. Germline loops: CDR1 SGHRS, CDR2 YFSETQ. CDR3 length: 12 amino acids. With 0 bases removed from V and 6 bases from J, the gap between germline ends came to 6 bases. CDR3: CASSLDLDGYTF. Here the CDR3 DNA reads TGCGCCAGCAGCTTGGATCTGGATGGCTACACCTTC.

This clonotype has a count of ten or more. The rearrangement links TRBV12-3 or TRBV12-4 to TRBJ2-3; unclear D gene. This CDR3 contains 10 residues. Between the trimmed V and J ends, which lost 8 bases and 4 bases, there was a span of 4 bases. The CDR3 coding sequence is TGTGCCAGCCCGTCAGATACGCAGTATTTT. Its translation: CASPSDTQYF.

This clonotype was observed many times. The gene calls are TRBV5-1 and TRBJ1-1; a weak D match, TRBD1 (6 bases). Trimming removed 2 bases at V and 6 bases at J, with 14 bases between. CDR3 length: 14 amino acids. Germline assignment: CDR1 SGHRS and CDR2 YFSETQ. In nucleotides, the CDR3 is TGCGCCAGCAGCTTTCAAGGGGGTATGGCTGAAGCTTTCTTT. This encodes CASSFQGGMAEAFF.